These T cell receptor beta chains were read from a single sample in a study of OX40 agonist ivuxolimab in advanced cancers. The method was immunoSEQ multiplex PCR; TCRdb's version includes in-frame clones alone and lacks a portion of them. The table lists tens of thousands of clones, 88% of them singletons. The sample was CD4+ or CD8+ T cells sorted from blood, taken in a trial of the OX40 agonist ivuxolimab. These receptors were taken from an adult with an advanced solid tumor such as melanoma, head and neck, liver or kidney cancer. Both conserved end residues are part of each CDR3. Fields, in order: V gene, clone size, D gene, J gene, CDR3 length, CDR3 DNA, CDR3 protein. The D gene is left open where the match is weak. Clone size, where shown, is once, few, many, or a class for clones that have expanded.

TRBV12-5	.	.	TRBJ2-1	13	TGTGCTAGTGGTTCCTCCTATATTGACGAGCAGTTCTTC	CASGSSYIDEQFF
TRBV5-4	.	TRBD1	TRBJ2-7	14	TGTGCCAGCAGGCAGGACAGGGGGCTGTACGAGCAGTACTTC	CASRQDRGLYEQYF
TRBV4-1	few	.	TRBJ2-7	14	TGCGCCAGCAGCCAAGGACCCCTGGACTACGAGCAGTACTTC	CASSQGPLDYEQYF
TRBV21-1	.	.	TRBJ1-2	14	TGTGCCAGCAGCAAAGCACACAGATCATATGGCTACACCTTC	CASSKAHRSYGYTF
TRBV7-6	.	TRBD1	TRBJ1-1	14	TGTGCCAGCAGCCCCGGACAGGCGAACACTGAAGCTTTCTTT	CASSPGQANTEAFF
TRBV6-6	.	.	TRBJ2-5	13	TGTGCCAGCAGTCTCGGGGGGCAGGAGACCCAGTACTTC	CASSLGGQETQYF
TRBV5-8	.	TRBD2	TRBJ2-1	17	TGTGCCAGCAGCTTGGATGGACTAGCGGGGTCCTACAATGAGCAGTTCTTC	CASSLDGLAGSYNEQFF
TRBV7-9	.	.	TRBJ1-5	15	TGTGCCAGCAGCTTCTCCGGCGGTGACAATCAGCCCCAGCATTTT	CASSFSGGDNQPQHF
TRBV11-2	.	.	TRBJ2-2	15	TGTGCCAGCAGACCCCCCCGGTCGGGCAGGGATAACCTGTTTTTT	CASRPPRSGRDNLFF
TRBV19	.	.	TRBJ1-2	15	TGTGCCAGTACGTATGAGGGCAGAGGGAGCTATGGCTACACCTTC	CASTYEGRGSYGYTF
TRBV10-3	.	.	TRBJ1-2	12	TGTGCCATAGAAAGTAATGGAGATGGCTACACCTTC	CAIESNGDGYTF
TRBV29-1	.	.	TRBJ2-7	13	TGCAGCGTTGAAGGCAGCCAAGGATACGAGCAGTACTTC	CSVEGSQGYEQYF
TRBV5-1	.	TRBD1	TRBJ2-7	15	TGCGCCAGCAGCTTGGGGGGACAGGGTTCCTACGAGCAGTACTTC	CASSLGGQGSYEQYF
TRBV4-2	few	.	TRBJ1-4	15	TGTGCCAGCAGCCTAGGGACCGAGAATAATGAAAAACTGTTTTTT	CASSLGTENNEKLFF
TRBV2	.	.	TRBJ1-2	18	TGTGCCAGCAGTGAAAGTCCCCAATTTGGCAGGGATCGAGGAGGCTACACCTTC	CASSESPQFGRDRGGYTF
TRBV7-3	.	TRBD1	TRBJ2-5	15	TGTGCCAGCAGCGACTCCGGGACAGGGGAGGAGACCCAGTACTTC	CASSDSGTGEETQYF
TRBV6-1	.	.	TRBJ1-5	13	TGTGCCAGCAGGAGACAGAACAATCAGCCCCAGCATTTT	CASRRQNNQPQHF
TRBV5-6	.	.	TRBJ2-3	16	TGTGCCAGCAGCTCCCAGGGGGGGGGCCGCTCAGATACGCAGTATTTT	CASSSQGGGRSDTQYF
TRBV7-9	.	.	TRBJ2-3	14	TGTGCCAGCAGCTTAGGGACAGGAGGGGATACGCAGTATTTT	CASSLGTGGDTQYF
TRBV21-1	.	.	TRBJ1-1	13	TGTGCCAGCTATCCAGGCAGGGGCACTGAAGCTTTCTTT	CASYPGRGTEAFF
TRBV20-1	.	.	TRBJ2-7	11	TGCAGTGCTAGAGATCTTGACGAGCAGTACTTC	CSARDLDEQYF
TRBV2	few	.	TRBJ2-5	14	TGTGCCAGCAGCCCCCTAGGGGGGGAAGAGACCCAGTACTTC	CASSPLGGEETQYF
TRBV6-1	.	.	TRBJ2-2	14	TGTGCCACCAAGTTAGGGGTTTTGACCGGGGAGCTGTTTTTT	CATKLGVLTGELFF
TRBV7-9	.	TRBD1	TRBJ2-1	15	TGTGCCAGCAGCTTAACGAACAGGGGAAACAATGAGCAGTTCTTC	CASSLTNRGNNEQFF